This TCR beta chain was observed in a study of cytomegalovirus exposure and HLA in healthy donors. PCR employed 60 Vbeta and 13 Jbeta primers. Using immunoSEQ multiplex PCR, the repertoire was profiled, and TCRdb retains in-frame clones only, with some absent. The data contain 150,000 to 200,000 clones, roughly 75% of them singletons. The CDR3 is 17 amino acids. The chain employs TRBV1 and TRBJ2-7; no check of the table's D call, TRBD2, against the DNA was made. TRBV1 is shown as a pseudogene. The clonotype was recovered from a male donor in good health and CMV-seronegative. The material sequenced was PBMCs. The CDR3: CTSSQDHRTSGTGEQYF. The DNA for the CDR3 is TGCACCAGCAGCCAAGATCACCGTACTAGCGGGACGGGGGAGCAGTACTTC.